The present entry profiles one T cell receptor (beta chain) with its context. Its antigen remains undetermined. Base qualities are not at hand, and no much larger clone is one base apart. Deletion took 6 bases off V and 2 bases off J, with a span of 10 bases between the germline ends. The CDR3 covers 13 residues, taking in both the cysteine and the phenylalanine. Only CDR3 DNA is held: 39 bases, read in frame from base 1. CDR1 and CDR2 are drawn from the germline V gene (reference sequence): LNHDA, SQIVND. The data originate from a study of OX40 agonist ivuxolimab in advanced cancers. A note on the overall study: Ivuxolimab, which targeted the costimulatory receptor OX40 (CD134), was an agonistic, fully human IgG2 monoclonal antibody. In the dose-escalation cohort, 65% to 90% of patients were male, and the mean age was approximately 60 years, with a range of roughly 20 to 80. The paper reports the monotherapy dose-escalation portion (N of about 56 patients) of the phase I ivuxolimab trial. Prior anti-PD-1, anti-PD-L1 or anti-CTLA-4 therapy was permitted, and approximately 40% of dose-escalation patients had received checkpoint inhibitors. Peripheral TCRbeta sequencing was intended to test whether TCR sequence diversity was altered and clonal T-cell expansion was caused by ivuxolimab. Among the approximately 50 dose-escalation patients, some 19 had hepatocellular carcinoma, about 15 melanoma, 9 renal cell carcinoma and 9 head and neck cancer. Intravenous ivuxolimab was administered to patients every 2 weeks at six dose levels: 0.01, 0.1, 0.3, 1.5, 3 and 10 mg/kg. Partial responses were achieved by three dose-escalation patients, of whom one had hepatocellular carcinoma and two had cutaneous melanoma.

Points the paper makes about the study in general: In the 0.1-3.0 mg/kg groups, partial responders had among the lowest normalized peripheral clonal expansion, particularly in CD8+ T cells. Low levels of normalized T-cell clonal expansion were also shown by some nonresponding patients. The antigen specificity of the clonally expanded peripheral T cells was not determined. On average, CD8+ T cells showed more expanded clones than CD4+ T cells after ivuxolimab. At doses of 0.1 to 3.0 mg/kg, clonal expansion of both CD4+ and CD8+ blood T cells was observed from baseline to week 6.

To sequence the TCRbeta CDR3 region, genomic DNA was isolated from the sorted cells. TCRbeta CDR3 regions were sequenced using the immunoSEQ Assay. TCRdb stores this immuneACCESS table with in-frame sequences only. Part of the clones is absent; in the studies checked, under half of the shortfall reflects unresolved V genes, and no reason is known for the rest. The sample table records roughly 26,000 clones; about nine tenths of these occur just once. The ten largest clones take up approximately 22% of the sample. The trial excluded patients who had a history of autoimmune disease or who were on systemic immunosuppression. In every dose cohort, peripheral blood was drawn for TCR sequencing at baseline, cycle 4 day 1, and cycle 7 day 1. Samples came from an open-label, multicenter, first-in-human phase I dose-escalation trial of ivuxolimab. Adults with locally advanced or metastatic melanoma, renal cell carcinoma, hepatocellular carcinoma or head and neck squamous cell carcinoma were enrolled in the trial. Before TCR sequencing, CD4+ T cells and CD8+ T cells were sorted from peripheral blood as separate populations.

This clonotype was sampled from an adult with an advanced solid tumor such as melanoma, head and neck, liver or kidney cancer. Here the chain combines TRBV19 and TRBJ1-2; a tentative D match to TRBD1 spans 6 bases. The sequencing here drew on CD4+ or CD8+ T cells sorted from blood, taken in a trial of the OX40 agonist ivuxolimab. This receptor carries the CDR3 CASRGGPNYGYTF. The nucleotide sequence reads TGTGCCAGTAGAGGGGGGCCGAACTATGGCTACACCTTC.